The 14 T cell receptor beta chains in this list originate from one sample, sequenced in a study of shared clonotypes between healthy human individuals. TCRdb's table, derived via immunoSEQ multiplex PCR, lists solely in-frame clones and lacks some. The table records 2.3 million or so clones, 85% to 95% of them present only once. The sequencing input was naive CD4+ T cells from PBMCs. Described subset: CD45RA+ positively selected. These receptors came from a man younger than 35 in good health. Some clones in this sample may be carry-over from other donors' samples.

This clone was detected only once. The gene calls are TRBV19 and TRBJ2-3; no reliable D call. The V end was cut by 3 bases, the J end by 2 bases, with 9 bases between. The V gene's germline CDR1 is LNHDA and CDR2 SQIVND (reference sequence). The CDR3 length is 14 residues. The CDR3 DNA follows: TGTGCCAGTAGTATGAACGGATACACAGATACGCAGTATTTT. Its protein product is CASSMNGYTDTQYF.

The rearrangement joins TRBV7-2 to TRBJ2-7; TRBD1 agrees at 9 bases. Germline CDR1 and CDR2: SGHTA and FQGNSA. CDR3 size: 15 residues. Germline trimming cut 2 bases from V and 2 bases from J; bases unmatched to any gene: 4. CDR3 nucleotide sequence: TGTGCCAGCAGCTTACAGGACAGGGGAACCTACGAGCAGTACTTC. This gives the protein CASSLQDRGTYEQYF. The full variable domain, in which reference TRBV7-2 and TRBJ2-7 provide the parts outside the CDR3, is GAGVSQSPSNKVTEKGKDVELRCDPISGHTALYWYRQSLGQGLEFLIYFQGNSAPDKSGLPSDRFSAERTGGSVSTLTIQRTQQEDSAVYLCASSLQDRGTYEQYFGPGTRLTVT.

The genes are TRBV30 and TRBJ1-2; D gene uncertain. The germline CDR1 and CDR2 sequences are GTSNPN and SVGIG (reference sequence). Trimming removed 3 bases at V and 5 bases at J, with 13 bases between. There are 13 residues in the CDR3. For the CDR3, the DNA is TGTGCCTGGAGGGAATGGTCCGGTTATGGCTACACCTTC. This encodes CAWREWSGYGYTF.

This clone was detected only once. The chain has TRBV5-4 and TRBJ2-7, with TRBD2 identical over 7 bases. Per the germline V gene, CDR1 is SGHNT and CDR2 is YYREEE (reference sequence). This CDR3 contains 20 residues. J was trimmed by 1 base and V by 2 bases; bases with no gene match: 21. CDR3 amino acids: CASSLGLVNPVGYNSYEQYF. CDR3 in DNA: TGTGCCAGCAGCTTAGGACTAGTCAATCCCGTGGGCTATAATTCCTACGAGCAGTACTTC.

This sequence joins TRBV27 and TRBJ2-1, with D maybe TRBD2 (6 bases). The CDR3 loop spans 14 amino acids. Germline V CDR1 and CDR2: MNHEY, SMNVEV (reference sequence). V was shortened by 6 bases and J by 4 bases, with 13 bases between the two germline ends. In nucleotides, the CDR3 is TGTGCCAGCAGGAGTGGGGGGTCTTACAATGAGCAGTTCTTC. This encodes CASRSGGSYNEQFF.

The V and J genes are TRBV28 and TRBJ2-5; D unresolved. V was cut by 7 bases and J by 2 bases, with 5 bases left in between. This CDR3 comprises 11 residues. From germline, CDR1 is MDHEN and CDR2 SYDVKM. The CDR3 nucleotides are TGTGCCAGCACCCAGCAAGAGACCCAGTACTTC. Translated: CASTQQETQYF.

The chain recombines TRBV5-1 with TRBJ2-1, with 7 bases fitting TRBD2. Germline V gene lookup returns CDR1 SGHRS and CDR2 YFSETQ. This CDR3 region has 16 residues. The ends lost 2 bases at V and 5 bases at J; junction bases unmatched: 10. The CDR3 coding sequence is TGCGCCAGCAGCTTTATTCGCGGCGGGAGCAACAATGAGCAGTTCTTC. Translation: CASSFIRGGSNNEQFF.

The chain links TRBV6-1 to TRBJ2-7; D unresolved. CDR1 is MNHNS and CDR2 is SASEGT in the germline V gene. The V gene lost 6 bases and the J gene lost 6 bases, with 9 bases spanning the gap. CDR3 length: 11 amino acids. CDR3 sequence reads: CASRDFGEQYF. DNA for the CDR3: TGTGCCAGCAGGGATTTCGGCGAGCAGTACTTC.

The chain has TRBV4-3 and TRBJ1-2, with TRBD1 matching 12 bases. With V trimmed by 0 bases and J by 4 bases, 3 bases remained unmatched. This CDR3 comprises 16 residues. Per the germline V gene, CDR1 is LGHNA and CDR2 is YSLEER. CDR3 in DNA: TGCGCCAGCAGCCAAGAATGGGGACAGGGGGCCTATGGCTACACCTTC. Protein product: CASSQEWGQGAYGYTF.

The chain uses TRBV9 and TRBJ2-7; 12 nucleotides line up with TRBD1. Germline V CDR1 and CDR2: SGDLS, YYNGEE. J was trimmed by 7 bases and V by 3 bases; bases with no gene match: 11. This CDR3 comprises 16 residues. The CDR3 DNA follows: TGTGCCAGCAGCGAAACCGTCGGGACAGGGGGCGAAGAGCAGTACTTC. Protein product: CASSETVGTGGEEQYF.

The chain recombines TRBV2 with TRBJ1-2; D not resolved. The CDR3 consists of 12 residues. Trimming took 6 bases from V and 1 from J, leaving 6 bases between them. Germline V gene lookup returns CDR1 SNHLY and CDR2 FYNNEI. In nucleotides, the CDR3 is TGTGCCAGCAGGCAGAATAACTATGGCTACACCTTC. Protein: CASRQNNYGYTF. Based on the CDR3 plus reference TRBV2 and TRBJ1-2, the full variable domain is EPEVTQTPSHQVTQMGQEVILRCVPISNHLYFYWYRQILGQKVEFLVSFYNNEISEKSEIFDDQFSVERPDGSNFTLKIRSTKLEDSAMYFCASRQNNYGYTFGSGTRLTVV.

This chain links TRBV18 with TRBJ2-2, with a tentative D call TRBD1 (6 bases). The CDR3 is made up of 17 amino acids. Trimming removed 2 bases from V and 0 bases from J, with 13 bases in between. Germline loops: CDR1 KGHSH, CDR2 LQKENI. This CDR3 is CASSPYAPGANTGELFF. In DNA, the CDR3 is TGTGCCAGCTCACCATATGCCCCAGGGGCGAACACCGGGGAGCTGTTTTTT.

The gene calls are TRBV28 and TRBJ1-1; D uncertain. With 8 bases removed from V and 5 bases from J, the gap between germline ends came to 6 bases. This CDR3 has 10 amino acids. CDR1 is MDHEN and CDR2 is SYDVKM in the germline V gene. CDR3 protein: CASGQTEAFF. CDR3 DNA: TGTGCCAGCGGGCAGACTGAAGCTTTCTTT.

The J gene is TRBJ2-3, the V gene TRBV7-6; the D is unclear. Trimming stripped 5 bases from V and 4 bases from J, with 19 bases between. The germline gives CDR1 SGHVS, CDR2 FNYEAQ. The CDR3 is 16 residues long. The CDR3 is CASSPLSGPSSDTQYF. The CDR3 bases are TGTGCCAGCAGCCCCCTTTCGGGTCCGTCGTCAGATACGCAGTATTTT.